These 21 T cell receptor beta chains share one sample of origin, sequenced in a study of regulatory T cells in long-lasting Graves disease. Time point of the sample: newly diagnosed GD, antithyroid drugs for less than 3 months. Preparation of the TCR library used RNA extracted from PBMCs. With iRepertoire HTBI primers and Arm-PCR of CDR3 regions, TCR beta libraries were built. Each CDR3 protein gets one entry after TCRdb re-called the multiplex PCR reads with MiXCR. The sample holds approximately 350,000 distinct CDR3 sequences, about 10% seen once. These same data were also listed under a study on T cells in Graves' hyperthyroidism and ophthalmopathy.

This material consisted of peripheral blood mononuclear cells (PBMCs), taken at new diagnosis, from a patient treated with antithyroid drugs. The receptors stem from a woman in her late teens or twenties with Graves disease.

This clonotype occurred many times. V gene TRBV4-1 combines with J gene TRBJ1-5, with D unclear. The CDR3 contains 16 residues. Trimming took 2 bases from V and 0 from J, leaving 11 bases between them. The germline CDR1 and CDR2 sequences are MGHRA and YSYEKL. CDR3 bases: TGCGCCAGCAGCCAACGGGGAGGGCATAGCAATCAGCCCCAGCATTTT. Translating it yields CASSQRGGHSNQPQHF.

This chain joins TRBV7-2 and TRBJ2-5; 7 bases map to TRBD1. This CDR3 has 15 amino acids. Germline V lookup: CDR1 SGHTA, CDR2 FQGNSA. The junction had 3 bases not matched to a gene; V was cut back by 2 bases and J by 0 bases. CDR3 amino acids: CASSLYTGDQETQYF. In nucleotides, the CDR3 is TGTGCCAGCAGCTTATACACAGGGGACCAAGAGACCCAGTACTTC. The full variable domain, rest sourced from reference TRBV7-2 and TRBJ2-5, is GAGVSQSPSNKVTEKGKDVELRCDPISGHTALYWYRQSLGQGLEFLIYFQGNSAPDKSGLPSDRFSAERTGGSVSTLTIQRTQQEDSAVYLCASSLYTGDQETQYFGPGTRLLVL.

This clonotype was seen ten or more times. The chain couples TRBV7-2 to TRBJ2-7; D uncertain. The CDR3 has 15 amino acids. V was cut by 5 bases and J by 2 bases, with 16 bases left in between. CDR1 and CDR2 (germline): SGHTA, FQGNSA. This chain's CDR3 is CASSRAAEPPYEQYF. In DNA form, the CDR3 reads TGTGCCAGCAGCCGGGCTGCGGAACCCCCCTACGAGCAGTACTTC.

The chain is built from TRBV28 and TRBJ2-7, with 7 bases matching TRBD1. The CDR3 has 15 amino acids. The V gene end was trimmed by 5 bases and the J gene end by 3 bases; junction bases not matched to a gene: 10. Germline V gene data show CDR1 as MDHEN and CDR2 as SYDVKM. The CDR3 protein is CASSPRTGRGYEQYF. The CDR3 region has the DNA TGTGCCAGCAGTCCCCGGACAGGCCGGGGCTACGAGCAGTACTTC.

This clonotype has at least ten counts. CDR3: CASTPALTGNYGYTF. CDR3 nucleotide sequence: TGTGCCAGCACCCCTGCGTTGACAGGGAACTATGGCTACACCTTC. V usage is TRBV6-1 and J usage is TRBJ1-2, with 7 bases identical to TRBD1. CDR3 length: 15 amino acids. CDR1 and CDR2 (germline): MNHNS, SASEGT. Unmatched junction bases numbered 10, after V lost 7 bases and J lost 2 bases.

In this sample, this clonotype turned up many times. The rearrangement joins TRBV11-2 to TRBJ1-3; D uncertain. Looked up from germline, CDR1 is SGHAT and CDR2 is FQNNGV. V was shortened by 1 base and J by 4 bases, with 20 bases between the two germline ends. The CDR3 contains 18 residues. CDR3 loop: CASSLGTTVAHGGNTIYF. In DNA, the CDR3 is TGTGCCAGCAGCTTAGGGACTACGGTGGCACACGGGGGAAACACCATATATTTT.

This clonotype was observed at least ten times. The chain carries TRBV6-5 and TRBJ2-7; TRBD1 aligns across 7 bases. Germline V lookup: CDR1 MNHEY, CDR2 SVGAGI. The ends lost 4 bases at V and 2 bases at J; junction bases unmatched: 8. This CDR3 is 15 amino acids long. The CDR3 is CASSSLGTAAYEQYF. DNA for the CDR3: TGTGCCAGCAGTTCTCTCGGGACAGCAGCCTACGAGCAGTACTTC.

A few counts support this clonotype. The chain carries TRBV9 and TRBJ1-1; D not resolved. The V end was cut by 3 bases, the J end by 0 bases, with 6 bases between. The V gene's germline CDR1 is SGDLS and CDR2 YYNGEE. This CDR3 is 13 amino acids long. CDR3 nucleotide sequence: TGTGCCAGCAGCGGGGTCATGAACACTGAAGCTTTCTTT. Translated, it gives CASSGVMNTEAFF.

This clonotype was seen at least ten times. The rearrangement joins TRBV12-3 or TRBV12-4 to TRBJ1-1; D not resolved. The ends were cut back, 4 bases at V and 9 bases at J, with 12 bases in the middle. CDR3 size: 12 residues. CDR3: CASSSVGSQAFF. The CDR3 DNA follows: TGTGCCAGCAGTTCCGTTGGATCACAAGCTTTCTTT.

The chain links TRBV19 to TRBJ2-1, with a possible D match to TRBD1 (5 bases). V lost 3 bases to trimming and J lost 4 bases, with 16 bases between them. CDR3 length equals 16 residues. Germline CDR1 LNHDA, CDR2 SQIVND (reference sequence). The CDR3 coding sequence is TGTGCCAGTAGTATCGCTCCACACAGGAGTTACAATGAGCAGTTCTTC. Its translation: CASSIAPHRSYNEQFF.

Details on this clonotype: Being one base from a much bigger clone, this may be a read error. This CDR3 is CANSDHKTELNTEAFF. The CDR3 bases are TGTGCCAACAGCGACCACAAAACAGAACTGAACACTGAAGCTTTCTTT. This sequence joins TRBV7-8 and TRBJ1-1; no definite D call. CDR1 is SGHVS and CDR2 is FQNEAQ in the germline V gene. The CDR3 has 16 residues.

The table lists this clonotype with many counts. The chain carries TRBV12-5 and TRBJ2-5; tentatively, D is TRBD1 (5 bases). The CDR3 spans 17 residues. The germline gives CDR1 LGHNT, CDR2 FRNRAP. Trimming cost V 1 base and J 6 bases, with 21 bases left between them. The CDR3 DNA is TGTGCTAGTGGTTTGGCGTCGGGCAGGGTACTCCGAAAGACCCAGTACTTC. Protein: CASGLASGRVLRKTQYF.

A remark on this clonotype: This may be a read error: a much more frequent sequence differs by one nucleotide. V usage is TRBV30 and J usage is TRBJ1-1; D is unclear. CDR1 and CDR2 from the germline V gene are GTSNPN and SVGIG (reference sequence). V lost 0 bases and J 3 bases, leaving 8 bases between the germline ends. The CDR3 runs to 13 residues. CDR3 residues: CAWSVGQDTEAFF. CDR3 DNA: TGTGCCTGGAGTGTAGGTCAGGACACTGAAGCTTTCTTT.

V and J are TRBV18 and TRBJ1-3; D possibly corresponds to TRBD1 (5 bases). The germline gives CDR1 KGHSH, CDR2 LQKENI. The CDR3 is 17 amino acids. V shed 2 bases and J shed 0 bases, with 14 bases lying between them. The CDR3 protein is CASSPTGTSGSGNTIYF. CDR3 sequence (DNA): TGTGCCAGCTCACCAACCGGGACCTCGGGCTCTGGAAACACCATATATTTT.

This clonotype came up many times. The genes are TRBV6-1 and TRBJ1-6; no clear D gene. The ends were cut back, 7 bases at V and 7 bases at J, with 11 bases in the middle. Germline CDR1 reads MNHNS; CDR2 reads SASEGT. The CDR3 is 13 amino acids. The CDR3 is CASTPSRNSPLHF. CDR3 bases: TGTGCCAGCACCCCGAGTAGAAATTCACCCCTCCACTTT.

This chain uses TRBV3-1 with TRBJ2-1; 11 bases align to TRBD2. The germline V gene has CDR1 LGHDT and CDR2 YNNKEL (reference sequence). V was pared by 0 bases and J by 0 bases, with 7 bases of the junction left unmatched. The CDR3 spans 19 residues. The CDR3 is CASSQDRLAGGSSYNEQFF. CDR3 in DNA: TGTGCCAGCAGCCAAGATCGCCTAGCGGGGGGAAGCTCCTACAATGAGCAGTTCTTC.

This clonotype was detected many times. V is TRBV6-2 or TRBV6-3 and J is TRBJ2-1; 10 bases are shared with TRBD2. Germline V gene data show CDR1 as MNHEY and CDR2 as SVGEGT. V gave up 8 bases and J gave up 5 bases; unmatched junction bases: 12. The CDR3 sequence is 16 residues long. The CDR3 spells CASSRLLAGANNEQFF. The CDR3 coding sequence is TGTGCCAGCTCAAGACTCCTAGCGGGAGCCAACAATGAGCAGTTCTTC.

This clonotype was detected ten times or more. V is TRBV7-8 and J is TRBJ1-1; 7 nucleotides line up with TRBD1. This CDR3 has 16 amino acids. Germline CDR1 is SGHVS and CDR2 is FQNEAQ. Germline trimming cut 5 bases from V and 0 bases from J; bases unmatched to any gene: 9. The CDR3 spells CASSRTQGSMNTEAFF. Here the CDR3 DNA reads TGTGCCAGCAGCAGGACACAGGGGAGTATGAACACTGAAGCTTTCTTT.

The CDR3 loop reads CASSVSGTPTPGELFF. DNA for the CDR3: TGTGCCAGCAGTGTTAGCGGGACTCCAACGCCGGGGGAGCTGTTTTTT. The J gene is TRBJ2-2, the V gene TRBV6-1, with 8 bases that match TRBD2. The CDR3 runs to 16 residues. The germline gives CDR1 MNHNS, CDR2 SASEGT. J was trimmed by 8 bases and V by 4 bases; bases with no gene match: 12.

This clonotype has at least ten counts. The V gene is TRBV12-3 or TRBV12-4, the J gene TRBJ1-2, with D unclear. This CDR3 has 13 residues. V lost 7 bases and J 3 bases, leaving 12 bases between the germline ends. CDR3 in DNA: TGTGCCAGCACAGACCTGTGGGACTATGGCTACACCTTC. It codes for CASTDLWDYGYTF.

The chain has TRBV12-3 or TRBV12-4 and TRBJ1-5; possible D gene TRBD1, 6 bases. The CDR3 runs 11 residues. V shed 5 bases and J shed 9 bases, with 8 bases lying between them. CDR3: CASSTGLPQHF. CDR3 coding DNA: TGTGCCAGCAGTACAGGGCTGCCCCAGCATTTT.